One and the same sample provided the 25 T cell receptor beta chains below, sequenced in a study of cytomegalovirus exposure and HLA in healthy donors (dated by TCRdb to 2016 to 2017). To prepare the library, the immunoSEQ multiplex PCR assay was applied. For the multiplex PCR, a mixture combining 60 forward primers for TCR Vbeta segments and 13 reverse primers for TCR Jbeta segments was used. The source is immuneACCESS, and TCRdb retained only in-frame sequences with V and J called. Part of the clones is not carried over; for the studies checked, unresolved V genes explain less than half of this, and the remainder is unexplained. Across this sample there are fewer than 250,000 clones, with over 75% seen only once. The ten largest clones take up approximately 1.8% of the sample. Sequencing was done on a sample of PBMCs. Every receptor here comes from a male donor in good health and CMV-seronegative.

This clone appeared once. The CDR3 reads CASSLAGVEQETQYF. CDR3 nucleotide sequence: TGCGCCAGCAGCTTGGCGGGGGTCGAGCAAGAGACCCAGTACTTC. V and J are TRBV5-1 and TRBJ2-5; perhaps TRBD2 as D (6 bases). Germline values: CDR1 SGHRS, CDR2 YFSETQ. V lost 0 bases to trimming and J lost 2 bases, with 11 bases between them. The CDR3 sequence is 15 residues long.

This clone has only one observation. The gene calls are TRBV5-1 and TRBJ1-1, with 9 nucleotides matching TRBD1. The CDR3 length is 15 residues. CDR1 and CDR2 from the germline V gene are SGHRS and YFSETQ. J lost 4 bases, V lost 3 bases, and 7 bases had no gene match. The CDR3 loop reads CASSSNRGRVTEAFF. CDR3 in DNA: TGCGCCAGCAGCTCTAACAGGGGGCGCGTCACTGAAGCTTTCTTT.

Here the CDR3 DNA reads TGTGCCAGCAGCGTAGATTACGAGCGGGGCCCAAACAATGAGCAGTTCTTC. Translation: CASSVDYERGPNNEQFF. The gene calls are TRBV9 and TRBJ2-1, with 7 bases aligning to TRBD2. The CDR3 is 17 residues long. V dropped 0 bases and J dropped 5; count of bases not matched to a gene: 11. Germline lookup yields CDR1 SGDLS and CDR2 YYNGEE.

V is TRBV5-1 and J is TRBJ1-1; unclear D gene. This CDR3 is 18 amino acids long. Germline V CDR1 and CDR2: SGHRS, YFSETQ. The V end lost 0 bases, the J end lost 0 bases, and 18 bases lay between the germline ends. CDR3 DNA: TGCGCCAGCAGCTTGGCGGGTCGAGTACGCCGCATGAACACTGAAGCTTTCTTT. Protein: CASSLAGRVRRMNTEAFF.

This clone was seen only a few times. The chain joins TRBV19 to TRBJ1-2, with D maybe TRBD1 (6 bases). V lost 5 bases and J lost 7, with 14 bases in between. The germline V gene encodes CDR1 LNHDA and CDR2 SQIVND (reference sequence). The CDR3 has 13 amino acids. CDR3 sequence: CASSLHREPGYTF. Here the CDR3 DNA reads TGTGCCAGTAGTCTGCACAGGGAACCTGGCTACACCTTC. The variable domain in full, with the rest retrieved from reference TRBV19 and TRBJ1-2, is DGGITQSPKYLFRKEGQNVTLSCEQNLNHDAMYWYRQDPGQGLRLIYYSQIVNDFQKGDIAEGYSVSREKKESFPLTVTSAQKNPTAFYLCASSLHREPGYTFGSGTRLTVV.

This chain joins TRBV9 and TRBJ2-7; the D gene is possibly TRBD1 (6 bases). CDR3 length equals 15 residues. V was shortened by 0 bases and J by 3 bases, with 13 bases between the two germline ends. The germline CDR1 and CDR2 sequences are SGDLS and YYNGEE. The CDR3 nucleotides read TGTGCCAGCAGCGTAGCTGGGACAAGTTTCTACGAGCAGTACTTC. It yields the protein CASSVAGTSFYEQYF.

This clone has just a few counts. The gene calls are TRBV7-6 and TRBJ2-3; D possibly corresponds to TRBD1 (6 bases). The germline V gene encodes CDR1 SGHVS and CDR2 FNYEAQ. V dropped 3 bases and J dropped 4 bases, with 11 bases sitting between them. This CDR3 is 14 amino acids long. DNA of the CDR3: TGTGCCAGCAGCTTTAACAGGGCCTCAGATACGCAGTATTTT. This encodes CASSFNRASDTQYF.

This clone was observed a handful of times. The chain is built from TRBV4-3 and TRBJ1-5; weak D call: TRBD1 (5 bases). This CDR3 has 15 amino acids. The V gene lost 0 bases and the J gene lost 4 bases, with 10 bases spanning the gap. CDR1 LGHNA and CDR2 YSLEER come from the germline V gene. In DNA, the CDR3 is TGCGCCAGCAGCCAAGATTTGGGGCCTAATCAGCCCCAGCATTTT. Translating gives CASSQDLGPNQPQHF.

This clone was detected only a few times. The chain recombines TRBV6-5 with TRBJ1-6; 7 nucleotides match TRBD1. The CDR3 has 15 amino acids. V shed 2 bases, J shed 6 bases, and the junction held 4 bases outside the gene matches. Germline assignment: CDR1 MNHEY and CDR2 SVGAGI. DNA of the CDR3: TGTGCCAGCAGTTACGATACAGGGGTTAATTCACCCCTCCACTTT. Protein sequence: CASSYDTGVNSPLHF.

The chain carries TRBV27 and TRBJ1-5; D possibly corresponds to TRBD1 (6 bases). The CDR3 length is 14 residues. Germline loops: CDR1 MNHEY, CDR2 SMNVEV (reference sequence). With 6 bases removed from V and 7 bases from J, the gap between germline ends came to 16 bases. This CDR3 reads CASRVGGDGQPQHF. CDR3 coding DNA: TGTGCCAGCAGGGTAGGGGGGGACGGCCAGCCCCAGCATTTT.

The CDR3: CASSLSGSGNPAYEQYF. The CDR3, as DNA: TGCGCCAGCAGTCTCTCGGGTAGCGGGAACCCAGCCTACGAGCAGTACTTC. This chain links TRBV5-1 with TRBJ2-7, with 8 bases identical to TRBD2. The CDR3 totals 17 residues. Per the germline V gene, CDR1 is SGHRS and CDR2 is YFSETQ. V lost 5 bases and J lost 2; bases outside the gene matches: 15.

This clone appeared a single time. V and J are TRBV5-1 and TRBJ2-2; D might be TRBD1 (6 bases). Trimming cost V 4 bases and J 1 base, with 11 bases left between them. The length of the CDR3 is 15 residues. Per the germline V gene, CDR1 is SGHRS and CDR2 is YFSETQ. CDR3 amino acids: CASSVSTGNTGELFF. The CDR3 region has the DNA TGCGCCAGCAGCGTGTCGACAGGGAACACCGGGGAGCTGTTTTTT.

This chain joins TRBV5-1 and TRBJ1-2; TRBD1 matches at 8 bases. Germline V lookup: CDR1 SGHRS, CDR2 YFSETQ. The CDR3 runs to 15 residues. With V trimmed by 0 bases and J by 4 bases, 5 bases remained unmatched. The CDR3 loop is CASSLGADRAYGYTF. CDR3 DNA: TGCGCCAGCAGCTTGGGAGCGGACAGGGCCTATGGCTACACCTTC.

The CDR3 here is CASSVAAGGYEQYF. CDR3 nucleotide sequence: TGTGCCAGCAGCGTAGCGGCAGGGGGCTACGAGCAGTACTTC. The chain links TRBV9 to TRBJ2-7, with 7 bases aligning to TRBD1. V lost 0 bases, J lost 3 bases, and 3 bases stayed unmatched. Germline values: CDR1 SGDLS, CDR2 YYNGEE. The CDR3 length is 14 residues.

The CDR3 DNA reads TGTGCCATCAGTGTAACAGGGGACACCGGGGAGCTGTTTTTT. Protein sequence: CAISVTGDTGELFF. The V and J genes are TRBV10-3 and TRBJ2-2, with 7 bases identical to TRBD1. The CDR3 has 14 residues. V lost 4 bases, J lost 3 bases, and 2 bases stayed unmatched. Looked up from germline, CDR1 is ENHRY and CDR2 is SYGVKD.

The chain employs TRBV5-5 and TRBJ2-7; 10 nucleotides match TRBD2. The CDR3 covers 14 residues. Trimming removed 8 bases from V and 0 bases from J; junction bases left unmatched: 5. Germline CDR1 SGHKS, CDR2 YYEKEE (reference sequence). CDR3 region: CASMKREGSYEQYF. The CDR3 DNA reads TGTGCCAGTATGAAGCGGGAGGGCTCCTACGAGCAGTACTTC. The full variable domain, in which reference TRBV5-5 and TRBJ2-7 provide the parts outside the CDR3, is DAGVTQSPTHLIKTRGQQVTLRCSPISGHKSVSWYQQVLGQGPQFIFQYYEKEERGRGNFPDRFSARQFPNYSSELNVNALLLGDSALYLCASMKREGSYEQYFGPGTRLTVT.

The J gene is TRBJ1-6, the V gene TRBV29-1; D perhaps matches TRBD1 (5 bases). Deletions cut 8 bases from V and 3 bases from J, with 14 bases between. This CDR3 is 14 amino acids long. Per the germline V gene, CDR1 is SQVTM and CDR2 is ANQGSEA. The CDR3 region is CSPKGPYYNSPLHF. The CDR3 nucleotides read TGCAGCCCCAAGGGGCCTTACTATAATTCACCCCTCCACTTT.

The V and J genes are TRBV7-2 and TRBJ1-5; D might be TRBD1 (5 bases). The V end was cut by 3 bases, the J end by 6 bases, with 9 bases between. The CDR3 runs 13 residues. Germline lookup yields CDR1 SGHTA and CDR2 FQGNSA. DNA for the CDR3: TGTGCCAGCAGCTTGCCAGGGCTTCAGCCCCAGCATTTT. Its protein is CASSLPGLQPQHF.

The chain couples TRBV7-2 to TRBJ2-3; 16 bases match TRBD2. This CDR3 comprises 16 residues. Germline CDR1 is SGHTA and CDR2 is FQGNSA. Trimming removed 5 bases from V and 4 bases from J; junction bases left unmatched: 3. CDR3 residues: CASSGTSGRGADTQYF. CDR3 bases: TGTGCCAGCAGCGGGACTAGCGGGAGGGGGGCAGATACGCAGTATTTT.

This clone was detected a few times. The V gene is TRBV27, the J gene TRBJ1-2; 7 nucleotides agree with TRBD1. Trimming took 3 bases from V and 7 from J; bases not matched to a gene: 8. Germline CDR1 reads MNHEY; CDR2 reads SMNVEV (reference sequence). The CDR3 has 14 residues. CDR3 region: CASSFSKGARGYTF. The CDR3 DNA reads TGTGCCAGCAGTTTTTCGAAGGGGGCGCGTGGCTACACCTTC.

This clone occurred a few times. The DNA of the CDR3 is TGTGCCAGCAGCACCCCCCTCCGGGACAGAAATAGCAATCAGCCCCAGCATTTT. This encodes CASSTPLRDRNSNQPQHF. The chain recombines TRBV9 with TRBJ1-5; TRBD1 matches 7 bases. Germline CDR1 and CDR2: SGDLS and YYNGEE. CDR3 size: 18 residues. With 4 bases clipped from V and 0 bases from J, the junction kept 13 bases outside the gene matches.

This clone was counted a single time. This chain connects TRBV7-8 to TRBJ2-7; the D gene is possibly TRBD1 (5 bases). In germline, CDR1 is SGHVS, CDR2 FQNEAQ. The CDR3 has 17 amino acids. V dropped 1 base and J dropped 4 bases, with 20 bases sitting between them. The chain's CDR3 is CASSLVRDQGRAYEQYF. CDR3 nucleotide sequence: TGTGCCAGCAGCTTAGTTCGTGATCAGGGTAGGGCGTACGAGCAGTACTTC.

This clone was observed a handful of times. This chain connects TRBV28 to TRBJ1-1; no reliable D call. V lost 7 bases to trimming and J lost 2 bases, with 17 bases between them. This CDR3 comprises 15 residues. CDR1 and CDR2 from the germline V gene are MDHEN and SYDVKM. The CDR3 loop reads CASTRWSLPNTEAFF. CDR3 nucleotides: TGTGCCAGCACCAGATGGAGCCTTCCAAACACTGAAGCTTTCTTT. Filled out from reference TRBV28 and TRBJ1-1, the complete variable domain reads DVKVTQSSRYLVKRTGEKVFLECVQDMDHENMFWYRQDPGLGLRLIYFSYDVKMKEKGDIPEGYSVSREKKERFSLILESASTNQTSMYLCASTRWSLPNTEAFFGQGTRLTVV.

Comment on this clone: The limits of the CDR3 on the DNA are not certain, so only TCRdb's listed CDR3 is given. The chain is built from TRBV19 and TRBJ1-1; TRBD1, the table's D call, lacks a check against the DNA. Germline lookup yields CDR1 LNHDA and CDR2 SQIVND (reference sequence). The CDR3 numbers 16 amino acids, ends counted. This CDR3 reads CASRKTGEGKTLKLSF.

CDR3 amino acids: CASSGTGSLNEQFF. The DNA for the CDR3 is TGTGCCAGCAGCGGGACAGGCAGTCTTAATGAGCAGTTCTTC. The rearrangement joins TRBV6-5 to TRBJ2-1, with 8 positions matching TRBD1. Per the germline V gene, CDR1 is MNHEY and CDR2 is SVGAGI. The length of the CDR3 is 14 residues. V lost 6 bases, J lost 7 bases, and 8 bases stayed unmatched.